Sequencing of this TCR beta chain was carried out in a study of T cells in Graves' hyperthyroidism and ophthalmopathy. Overall study context: Peripheral blood specimens were obtained at initial diagnosis, prior to any treatment.

Germline loops: CDR1 MNHEY, CDR2 SVGEGT. The CDR3 runs 12 residues. V was shortened by 6 bases and J by 2 bases, with 8 bases between the two germline ends. This clonotype appeared many times. The TCR beta CDR3 regions underwent amplification using RNA transcripts as the source. Carried out on the TCR CDR3, a first-round RT-PCR used the HTBI primer set. TCRdb re-called the multiplex PCR reads through MiXCR, storing one row per CDR3 protein. This sample has 550,000 to 650,000 distinct CDR3 sequences; over 11% occur once, and the top ten carry approximately 5.7%. This clonotype was sampled from a woman in her twenties or thirties with Graves' hyperthyroidism that later progressed to Graves' ophthalmopathy. Sample: blood. The chain has TRBV6-2 or TRBV6-3 and TRBJ2-7; D remains ambiguous. The CDR3 loop reads CASRSSPYEQYF. Written as DNA, the CDR3 is TGTGCCAGCAGGTCATCTCCCTACGAGCAGTACTTC.